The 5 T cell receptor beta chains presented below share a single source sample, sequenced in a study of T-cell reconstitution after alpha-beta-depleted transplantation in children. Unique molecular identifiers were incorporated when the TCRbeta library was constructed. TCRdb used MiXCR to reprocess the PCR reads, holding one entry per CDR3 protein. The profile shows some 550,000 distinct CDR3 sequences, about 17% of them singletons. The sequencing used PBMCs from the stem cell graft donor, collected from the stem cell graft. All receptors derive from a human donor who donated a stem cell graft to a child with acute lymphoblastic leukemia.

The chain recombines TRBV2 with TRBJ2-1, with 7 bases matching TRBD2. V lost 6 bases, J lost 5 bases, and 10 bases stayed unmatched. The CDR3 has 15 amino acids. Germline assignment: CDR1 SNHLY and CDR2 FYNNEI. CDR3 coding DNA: TGTGCCAGCAGCGCGACTAGCTTAAGGGACAATGAGCAGTTCTTC. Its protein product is CASSATSLRDNEQFF.

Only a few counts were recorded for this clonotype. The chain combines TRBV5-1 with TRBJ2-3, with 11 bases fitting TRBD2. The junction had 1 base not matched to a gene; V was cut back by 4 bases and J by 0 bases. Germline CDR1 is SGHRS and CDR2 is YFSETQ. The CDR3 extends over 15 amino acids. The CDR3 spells CASSTSGRSTDTQYF. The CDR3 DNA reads TGCGCCAGCAGCACTAGCGGGAGAAGCACAGATACGCAGTATTTT.

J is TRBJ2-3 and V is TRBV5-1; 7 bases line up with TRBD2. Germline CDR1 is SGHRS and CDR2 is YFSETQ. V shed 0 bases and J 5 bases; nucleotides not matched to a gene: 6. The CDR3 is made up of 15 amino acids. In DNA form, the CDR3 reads TGCGCCAGCAGCTTGGAGGCGGGAGTTGTAGATACGCAGTATTTT. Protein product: CASSLEAGVVDTQYF.

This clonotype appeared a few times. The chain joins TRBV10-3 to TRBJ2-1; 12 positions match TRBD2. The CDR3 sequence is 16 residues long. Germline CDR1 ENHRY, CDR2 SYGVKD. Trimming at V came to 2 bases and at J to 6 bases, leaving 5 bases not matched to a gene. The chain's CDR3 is CAISEMTSGRSNEQFF. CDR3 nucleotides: TGTGCCATCAGTGAGATGACTAGCGGGAGAAGCAATGAGCAGTTCTTC.

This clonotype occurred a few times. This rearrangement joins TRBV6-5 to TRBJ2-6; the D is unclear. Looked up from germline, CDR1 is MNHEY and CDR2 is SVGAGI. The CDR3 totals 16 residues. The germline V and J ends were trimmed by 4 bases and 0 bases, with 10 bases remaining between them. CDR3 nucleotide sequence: TGTGCCAGCAGTTCTCAGGCTCTCTCTGGGGCCAACGTCCTGACTTTC. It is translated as CASSSQALSGANVLTF.